This T cell receptor (beta chain) was obtained from a study of blood T cell repertoires in COVID-19 (dated by TCRdb to 2020 to 2021). As for the study more broadly: Collaborator samples came from the United States, Italy and Spain and covered acute and convalescent phases of COVID-19. The material from the prospective study consisted of cDNA or gDNA derived from T cells, B-cell-depleted T cells, or PBMCs. The dataset comprised deeply sampled blood TCRbeta repertoires from subjects exposed to, actively infected with, or recovered from COVID-19. The repertoires were made available in a free public database intended to serve as a resource for research on the immune response to SARS-CoV-2. The samples were drawn from the first 160 participants of the ongoing ImmuneRACE study and from some 1,300 subjects provided by 6 global collaborators. Nearly every sample came with metadata listing a de-identified subject ID, COVID-19 status, age in years and sex. HLA class I and class II types, where available, came from metadata supplied by the sample provider rather than from assay-based typing. Points the paper makes about the study in general: The amount of clinical and demographic metadata varied by source and participant and was provided uncurated.

Participants in the prospective study were aged 18 to 89 years, lived in under 30 United States geographic areas, and enrolled through a virtual design. To assign participants to cohorts, the prospective study relied on clinical history that participants themselves reported in a screening survey and a study questionnaire. Recovered participants in ImmuneRACE Cohort 3 were defined by two consecutive negative NP/OP PCR tests, clearance by a healthcare professional, or resolution of symptoms. In the prospective study, whole blood, serum and a nasopharyngeal or oropharyngeal swab were collected from each participant by mobile phlebotomists. Prospective study participants could optionally give additional blood draws and questionnaires over an approximately 2-month period. Prospective study blood samples were shipped either frozen or at room temperature before DNA extraction. Remarks on this clone: Which antigen it targets is not known. The record has no base qualities; no much larger clone is one base away.

TCRbeta CDR3 regions were amplified from genomic DNA by means of the immunoSEQ Assay, a bias-controlled multiplex PCR. From the authors' description of their analysis: The number of nucleated cells in each sample was estimated by amplification of reference gene primers within the assay. To quantify the absolute abundance of each unique TCRbeta CDR3 rearrangement, sequence reads were collapsed and filtered. For each sample, productive Simpson clonality was calculated as the square root of Simpson's diversity index over productive rearrangements. In TCRdb, the immuneACCESS table is reduced to in-frame sequences with V and J assigned. These tables do not hold every clone; where another copy was compared, an unresolved V gene accounts for under half, and the others remain unexplained. That table gives V, J and clone size, and the DNA gave D and trimming. The sample data list over 250,000 clones, and around 92% of these were observed just once. 1.9% of the sample rests with the top ten.

The V end loses 0 bases and the J end loses 0 bases, and a stretch of 10 bases separates them. The CDR3 covers 16 residues, taking in both the cysteine and the phenylalanine. The only DNA kept is the CDR3, 48 bases in frame from the first base. CDR1 and CDR2 are read off the germline V gene as MNHNS and SASEGT. This sequence originates from a woman aged 60-75 years who had recovered from COVID-19. Sequencing was performed on PBMCs or T cells enriched from blood (not recorded which). The chain is assembled from TRBV6-1 and TRBJ2-3; the best D guess is TRBD1, with 6 bases matching. The nucleotide sequence is given as TGTGCCAGCAGTGAAGCGGGACACCTTAGCACAGATACGCAGTATTTT. Translation gives CASSEAGHLSTDTQYF.